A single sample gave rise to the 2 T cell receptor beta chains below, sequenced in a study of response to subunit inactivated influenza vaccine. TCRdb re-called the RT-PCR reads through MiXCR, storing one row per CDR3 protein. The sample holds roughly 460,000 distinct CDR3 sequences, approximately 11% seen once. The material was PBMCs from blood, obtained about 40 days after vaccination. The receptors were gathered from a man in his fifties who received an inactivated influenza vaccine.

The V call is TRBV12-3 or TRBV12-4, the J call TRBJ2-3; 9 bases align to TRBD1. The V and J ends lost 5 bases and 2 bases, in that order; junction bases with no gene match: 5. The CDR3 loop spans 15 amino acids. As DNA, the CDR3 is TGTGCCAGCAGTCCGGGACAGGGCCCCACAGATACGCAGTATTTT. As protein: CASSPGQGPTDTQYF.

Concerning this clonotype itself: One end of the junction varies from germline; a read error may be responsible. As DNA, the CDR3 is TGTGCGACCAAACAGGGCCCTAGCGGGAGGGCCACAATCTTC. This encodes CATKQGPSGRATIF. The chain couples TRBV6-1 to TRBJ2-7; 12 nucleotides align to TRBD2. Germline lookup yields CDR1 MNHNS and CDR2 SASEGT. The CDR3 runs 14 residues.